This T cell receptor beta chain was recorded in a study of beta chain features in type 1 diabetes. Points from the study as a whole: People with Type 1 diabetes carried modestly yet significantly shorter TCRB CDR3s in all four CD4+ subsets.

On this clone itself: Its antigen is unknown.

Sequencing targeted expressed TCRB transcripts, as all isolated RNA had been reverse transcribed. Generated by immunoSEQ multiplex PCR, the TCRdb table keeps only in-frame clones and is missing some. This table holds roughly 50,000 clones, 35% to 50% found once. From germline, CDR1 is MDHEN and CDR2 SYDVKM. V was trimmed by 4 bases and J by 6 bases, leaving 13 bases between them. The CDR3 consists of 14 residues. The sample was Tregs from blood. The TCR originated in a man aged 30 to 45 with type 1 diabetes. V gene TRBV28 combines with J gene TRBJ1-5; TRBD1 might be the D (6 bases). CDR3 bases: TGTGCCAGCAGTTCTCAGGGGCCCCCTCAGCCCCAGCATTTT. Amino acids: CASSSQGPPQPQHF. Variable domain in full (rest from reference TRBV28 and TRBJ1-5): DVKVTQSSRYLVKRTGEKVFLECVQDMDHENMFWYRQDPGLGLRLIYFSYDVKMKEKGDIPEGYSVSREKKERFSLILESASTNQTSMYLCASSSQGPPQPQHFGDGTRLSIL.